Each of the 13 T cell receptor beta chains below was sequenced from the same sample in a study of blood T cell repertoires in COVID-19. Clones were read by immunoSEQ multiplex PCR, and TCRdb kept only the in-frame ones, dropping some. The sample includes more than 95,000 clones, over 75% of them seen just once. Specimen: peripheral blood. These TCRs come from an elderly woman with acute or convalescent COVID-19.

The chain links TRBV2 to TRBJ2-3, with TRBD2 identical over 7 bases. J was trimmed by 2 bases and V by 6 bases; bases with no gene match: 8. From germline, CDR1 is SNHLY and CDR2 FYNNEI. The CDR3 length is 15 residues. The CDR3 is CASRGREVFTDTQYF. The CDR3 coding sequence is TGTGCCAGCAGAGGGAGGGAGGTTTTCACAGATACGCAGTATTTT. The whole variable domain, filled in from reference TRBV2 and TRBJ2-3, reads EPEVTQTPSHQVTQMGQEVILRCVPISNHLYFYWYRQILGQKVEFLVSFYNNEISEKSEIFDDQFSVERPDGSNFTLKIRSTKLEDSAMYFCASRGREVFTDTQYFGPGTRLTVL.

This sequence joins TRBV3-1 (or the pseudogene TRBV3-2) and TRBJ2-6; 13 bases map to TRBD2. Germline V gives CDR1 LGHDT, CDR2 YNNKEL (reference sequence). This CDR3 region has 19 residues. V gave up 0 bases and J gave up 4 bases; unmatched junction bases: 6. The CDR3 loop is CASSQDRRLAGGGANVLTF. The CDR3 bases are TGTGCCAGCAGCCAAGATCGGAGACTAGCGGGAGGAGGGGCCAACGTCCTGACTTTC.

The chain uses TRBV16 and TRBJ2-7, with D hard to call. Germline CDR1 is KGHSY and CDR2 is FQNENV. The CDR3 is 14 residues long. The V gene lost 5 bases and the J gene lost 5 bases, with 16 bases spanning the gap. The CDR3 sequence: CASSTPERYDEQYF. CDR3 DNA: TGTGCCAGCAGCACCCCGGAGAGATACGACGAGCAGTACTTC.

CDR3 sequence: CATSRGDRDSPLHF. As DNA, the CDR3 is TGTGCCACCAGCAGAGGGGACAGGGACTCACCCCTCCACTTT. The chain employs TRBV15 and TRBJ1-6, with 9 bases aligning to TRBD1. Unmatched junction bases numbered 2, after V lost 1 base and J lost 10 bases. This CDR3 region has 14 residues. The germline V gene encodes CDR1 LNHNV and CDR2 YYDKDF (reference sequence).

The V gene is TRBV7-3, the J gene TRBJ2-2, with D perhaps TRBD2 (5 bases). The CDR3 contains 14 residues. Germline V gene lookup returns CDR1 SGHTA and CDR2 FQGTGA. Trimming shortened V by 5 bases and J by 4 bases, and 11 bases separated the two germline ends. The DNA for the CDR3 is TGTGCCAGCAGCCCGAGCGGTCGCACCGGGGAGCTGTTTTTT. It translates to CASSPSGRTGELFF. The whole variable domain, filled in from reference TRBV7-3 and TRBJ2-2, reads GAGVSQTPSNKVTEKGKYVELRCDPISGHTALYWYRQSLGQGPEFLIYFQGTGAADDSGLPNDRFFAVRPEGSVSTLKIQRTERGDSAVYLCASSPSGRTGELFFGEGSRLTVL.

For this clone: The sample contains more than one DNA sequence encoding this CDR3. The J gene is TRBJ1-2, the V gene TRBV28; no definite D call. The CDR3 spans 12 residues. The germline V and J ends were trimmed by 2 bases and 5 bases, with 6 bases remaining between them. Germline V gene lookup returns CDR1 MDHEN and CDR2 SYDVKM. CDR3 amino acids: CASSLGGYGYTF. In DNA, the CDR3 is TGTGCCAGCAGTTTAGGAGGGTATGGCTACACCTTC.

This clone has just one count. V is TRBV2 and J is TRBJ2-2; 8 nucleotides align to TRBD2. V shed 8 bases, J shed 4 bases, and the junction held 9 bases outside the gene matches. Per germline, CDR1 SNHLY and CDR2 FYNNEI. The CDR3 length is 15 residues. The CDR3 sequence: CASSWRGGPTGELFF. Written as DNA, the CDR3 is TGTGCCAGCTCCTGGCGCGGGGGGCCCACCGGGGAGCTGTTTTTT. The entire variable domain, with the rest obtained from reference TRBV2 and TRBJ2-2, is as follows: EPEVTQTPSHQVTQMGQEVILRCVPISNHLYFYWYRQILGQKVEFLVSFYNNEISEKSEIFDDQFSVERPDGSNFTLKIRSTKLEDSAMYFCASSWRGGPTGELFFGEGSRLTVL.

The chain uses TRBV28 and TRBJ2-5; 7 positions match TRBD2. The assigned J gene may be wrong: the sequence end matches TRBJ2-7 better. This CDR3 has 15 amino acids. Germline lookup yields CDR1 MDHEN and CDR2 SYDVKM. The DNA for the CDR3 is TGTGCCAGCAGTTTAGCGGGAGCTAGCTCCTACGAGCAGTACTTC. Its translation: CASSLAGASSYEQYF.

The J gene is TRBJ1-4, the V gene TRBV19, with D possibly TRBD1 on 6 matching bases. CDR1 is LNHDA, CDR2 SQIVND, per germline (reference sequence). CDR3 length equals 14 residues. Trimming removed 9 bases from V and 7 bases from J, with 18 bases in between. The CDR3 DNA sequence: TGTGCCAGCACAGGGAGGGGACCCTTTGAAAAACTGTTTTTT. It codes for CASTGRGPFEKLFF.

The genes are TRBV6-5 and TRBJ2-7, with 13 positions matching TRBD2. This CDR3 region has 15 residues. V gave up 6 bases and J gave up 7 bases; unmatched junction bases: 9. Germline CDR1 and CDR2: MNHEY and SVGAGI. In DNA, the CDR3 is TGTGCCAGCAGCCGCAGGACTAGCGGGAGTGGGGAGCAGTACTTC. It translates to CASSRRTSGSGEQYF.

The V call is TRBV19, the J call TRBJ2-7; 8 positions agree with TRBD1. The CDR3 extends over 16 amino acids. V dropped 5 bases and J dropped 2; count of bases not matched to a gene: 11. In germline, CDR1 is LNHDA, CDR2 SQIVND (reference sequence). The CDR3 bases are TGTGCCAGTAGTCCCCGGACAGGGCCGGCCCCCTACGAGCAGTACTTC. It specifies CASSPRTGPAPYEQYF.

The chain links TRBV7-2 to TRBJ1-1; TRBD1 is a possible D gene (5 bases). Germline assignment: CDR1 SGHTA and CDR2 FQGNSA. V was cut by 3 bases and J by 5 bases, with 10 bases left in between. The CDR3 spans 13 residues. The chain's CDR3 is CASSFQGRTEAFF. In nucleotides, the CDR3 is TGTGCCAGCAGCTTTCAGGGTCGAACTGAAGCTTTCTTT.

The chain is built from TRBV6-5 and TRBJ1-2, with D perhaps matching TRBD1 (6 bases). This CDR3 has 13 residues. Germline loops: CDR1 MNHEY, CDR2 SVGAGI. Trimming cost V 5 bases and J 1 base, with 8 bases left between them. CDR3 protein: CASSPRGNYGYTF. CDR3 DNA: TGTGCCAGCAGTCCCAGGGGTAACTATGGCTACACCTTC.